This T cell receptor (beta chain) was found in a study of metastatic and nonmetastatic thyroid tumors. The overall study: Blood and tumor or nodule tissue repertoires from malignant and benign thyroid patients were compared. Study-level results: Malignant tumors reportedly showed significantly higher TCR beta diversity than benign nodules in both blood and tumor.

With MiXCR, TCRdb called clones anew from the PCR reads. The data hold about 20,000 clones, with more than 15% observed a single time. V was clipped by 0 bases and J by 5 bases, with 13 bases between them. Germline lookup yields CDR1 SGHAT and CDR2 FQNNGV. CDR3 length equals 16 residues. All patients were untreated before thyroid surgery. Ten or more counts support this clone. Its antigen is unidentified. The specimen sequenced was tumor tissue. V and J are TRBV11-2 and TRBJ2-2; no clear D gene. The clonotype originates from a female donor with papillary thyroid cancer or a benign thyroid nodule (not recorded which). Some clones in this sample may be carry-over from other donors' samples. CDR3 nucleotides: TGTGCCAGCAGCTTAGATCCTAATATCGGGACCGGGGAGCTGTTTTTT. Translating it yields CASSLDPNIGTGELFF.